The 8 T cell receptor beta chains reported below all come from one sample, sequenced in a study of CD8 T cells in ankylosing spondylitis. TCRdb redid the calling of the 5' RACE reads with MiXCR, one entry per CDR3 protein. The table records about 250,000 distinct CDR3 sequences, about 18% of them present only once. The sample taken for sequencing was blood, either unsorted or a sorted T cell fraction (not recorded which). Receptors originate from a male donor with ankylosing spondylitis or in good health (not recorded which).

The chain couples TRBV7-9 to TRBJ2-6, with D perhaps TRBD1 (5 bases). The CDR3 covers 17 residues. Germline V gene sequence: CDR1 SEHNR, CDR2 FQNEAQ (reference sequence). Trimming stripped 3 bases from V and 0 bases from J, with 12 bases between. CDR3 coding DNA: TGTGCCAGCAGCTTGGAACAGGTTTACTCTGGGGCCAACGTCCTGACTTTC. This encodes CASSLEQVYSGANVLTF.

V and J are TRBV6-5 and TRBJ2-5; no definite D call. V was trimmed by 0 bases and J by 3 bases, leaving 8 bases between them. Germline V lookup: CDR1 MNHEY, CDR2 SVGAGI. The CDR3 runs to 14 residues. CDR3 coding DNA: TGTGCCAGCAGTTACTCGGGGAATGAAGAGACCCAGTACTTC. Translation: CASSYSGNEETQYF.

The J gene is TRBJ2-5, the V gene TRBV29-1, with a possible D match to TRBD1 (5 bases). The CDR3 is made up of 15 amino acids. The germline V gene encodes CDR1 SQVTM and CDR2 ANQGSEA. The V gene lost 0 bases and the J gene lost 5 bases, with 16 bases spanning the gap. The CDR3 sequence: CSVEDEDNVSETQYF. CDR3 in DNA: TGCAGCGTTGAAGATGAGGACAACGTATCGGAGACCCAGTACTTC.

This chain connects TRBV7-8 to TRBJ1-6; 7 bases agree with TRBD1. Trimming cost V 5 bases and J 7 bases; bases outside gene matches: 8. The CDR3 is 15 amino acids. The V gene's germline CDR1 is SGHVS and CDR2 FQNEAQ. In nucleotides, the CDR3 is TGTGCCAGCAGCCGTGCAGGGGGTGGAAATTCACCCCTCCACTTT. It is translated as CASSRAGGGNSPLHF.

This clonotype turned up a few times. This rearrangement joins TRBV6-1 to TRBJ2-3; D unclear. CDR3 size: 19 residues. Germline CDR1 reads MNHNS; CDR2 reads SASEGT. V was clipped by 7 bases and J by 0 bases, with 26 bases between them. This CDR3 reads CASKHSAAETFRSTDTQYF. The CDR3 DNA sequence: TGTGCCAGCAAACATTCTGCGGCAGAAACCTTTAGAAGCACAGATACGCAGTATTTT.

This clonotype has a count of ten or more. V gene TRBV12-3 or TRBV12-4 combines with J gene TRBJ2-7; D is undetermined. This CDR3 has 12 residues. The V end was cut by 2 bases, the J end by 2 bases, with 4 bases between. CDR3: CASSLSAYEQYF. CDR3 nucleotide sequence: TGTGCCAGCAGTTTATCGGCCTACGAGCAGTACTTC.

This clonotype showed up just a few times. The genes are TRBV6-1 and TRBJ2-2; TRBD2 agrees at 8 bases. Trimming cost V 8 bases and J 3 bases; bases outside gene matches: 14. Per the germline V gene, CDR1 is MNHNS and CDR2 is SASEGT. CDR3 length: 17 residues. DNA of the CDR3: TGTGCCAGCTCCCACCTAGTACTAGCGGCACACACCGGGGAGCTGTTTTTT. This translates into CASSHLVLAAHTGELFF.

This clonotype was observed a handful of times. The gene calls are TRBV27 and TRBJ2-3; 8 bases map to TRBD2. CDR1 is MNHEY and CDR2 is SMNVEV in the germline V gene (reference sequence). This CDR3 has 15 residues. The J segment lost 0 bases and the V segment lost 4 bases, leaving 3 bases of the junction unmatched. CDR3 DNA sequence: TGTGCCAGCAGTTGGACTAGCACCAGCACAGATACGCAGTATTTT. This translates into CASSWTSTSTDTQYF.